Listed below are T cell receptor beta chains from one sample, sequenced in a study of response to subunit inactivated influenza vaccine. One entry per CDR3 protein results from TCRdb running MiXCR on the RT-PCR reads. The sample shows over 150,000 distinct CDR3 sequences, about a tenth of them seen only once. This material consisted of non-naive T cells sorted from PBMCs, taken on the day of vaccination. These receptors came from a man aged 45-65 years who received an inactivated influenza vaccine. Each CDR3 is given with its conserved first and last residue. D genes are given only for firm matches. Clone size appears in some rows only: once, few, many, or a class for an expanded clone.

TRBD2,few,TRBV20-1,15,TRBJ2-5,TGCAGTGCTAGAGTGGGAGCGGGGCGACAAGAGACCCAGTACTTC,CSARVGAGRQETQYF
-,few,TRBV6-1,13,TRBJ1-2,TGTGCCAGCGTGGGGGGCGCGGGGTATGGCTACACCTTC,CASVGGAGYGYTF
-,-,TRBV20-1,13,TRBJ1-1,TGCAGTGCTAGACATCTTAGGAACACTGAAGCTTTCTTT,CSARHLRNTEAFF
-,many,TRBV20-1,14,TRBJ2-7,TGCAGTGCTAGTAGGTCGGCGGAGAATTACGAGCAGTACTTC,CSASRSAENYEQYF
-,few,TRBV5-6,11,TRBJ2-3,TGTGCCAGCAGCTTGGCCTATACGCAGTATTTT,CASSLAYTQYF
-,few,TRBV6-6,13,TRBJ1-4,TGTGCCAGCAGTTACGGGGGTAATGAAAAACTGTTTTTT,CASSYGGNEKLFF
-,-,TRBV30,13,TRBJ2-7,TGTGCCTGGAACCAAAGGGGGTCCTACGAGCAGTACTTC,CAWNQRGSYEQYF
-,few,TRBV19,17,TRBJ2-6,TGTGCCAGTAGTACGCTTCCGGGAAGTAGTGGGGCCAACGTCCTGACTTTC,CASSTLPGSSGANVLTF
TRBD2,-,TRBV20-1,14,TRBJ2-3,TGCAGTGCTAACAAGCGGGAGGGGAAAGATACGCAGTATTTT,CSANKREGKDTQYF
-,few,TRBV28,15,TRBJ2-6,TGTGCCAGCCTAGGACGGTTCTCTGGGGCCAACGTCCTGACTTTC,CASLGRFSGANVLTF
-,-,TRBV6-2/TRBV6-3,17,TRBJ2-6,TGTGCCAGCAGGGAGTCCGAGTGGCGACTTGGGGCCAACGTCCTGACTTTC,CASRESEWRLGANVLTF
TRBD1,-,TRBV11-3,15,TRBJ2-1,TGTGCCAGCAGCAAAGGCGGGACAGGGCTATTCGAGCAGTTCTTC,CASSKGGTGLFEQFF
TRBD1,-,TRBV27,17,TRBJ2-7,TGTGCCAGCACCTACCCCAGGACAGGGGGGTTTGGGTACGAGCAGTACTTC,CASTYPRTGGFGYEQYF
TRBD2,many,TRBV29-1,15,TRBJ2-1,TGCAGCGTTAAGGGACTAGCGGGAGAGAGGAATGAGCAGTTCTTC,CSVKGLAGERNEQFF
-,many,TRBV12-3/TRBV12-4,14,TRBJ1-1,TGTGCCAGCAGTCAGGGAACCCTGAACACTGAAGCTTTCTTT,CASSQGTLNTEAFF
TRBD2,many,TRBV5-1,15,TRBJ2-1,TGCGCCAGCAGCTTTTCAGCGGGGGACTACAATGAGCAGTTCTTC,CASSFSAGDYNEQFF
TRBD1,few,TRBV20-1,15,TRBJ1-1,TGCAGTGTAACCGGGACAGGGGGCGTTGGGGCTGAAGCTTTCTTT,CSVTGTGGVGAEAFF
-,-,TRBV20-1,13,TRBJ1-6,TGCAGTTCGTACAGCCTTAATAATTCACCCCTCCACTTT,CSSYSLNNSPLHF
TRBD2,many,TRBV7-2,17,TRBJ2-7,TGTGCCAGCAGCTTAGGACTAGCGGACATATTTTCCTACGAGCAGTACTTC,CASSLGLADIFSYEQYF
TRBD2,-,TRBV14,16,TRBJ2-7,TGTGCCAGCAGCCAAGGTGGTCTAGCGGTTTCCTACGAGCAGTACTTC,CASSQGGLAVSYEQYF
TRBD1,few,TRBV29-1,14,TRBJ1-1,TGCAGCGGCCGGACCGGGACAGGGGGTAGGGAAGCTTTCTTT,CSGRTGTGGREAFF
-,-,TRBV12-5,16,TRBJ1-2,TGTGCTAGTGGGCCTTCCGAGGGAAGGACTAACTATGGCTACACCTTC,CASGPSEGRTNYGYTF
-,-,TRBV7-9,15,TRBJ2-3,TGTGCCAGCACCCCAGGCGGTGGGAGCACAGATACGCAGTATTTT,CASTPGGGSTDTQYF
-,many,TRBV12-3/TRBV12-4,15,TRBJ2-1,TGTGCCAGCAGAGGGGCGGAAACGTCCTACAATGAGCAGTTCTTC,CASRGAETSYNEQFF
TRBD2,few,TRBV15,15,TRBJ2-5,TGTGCCACCAGCAGGCGGGAGAACCGCCGAGAGACCCAGTACTTC,CATSRRENRRETQYF
-,few,TRBV10-3,12,TRBJ1-2,TGTGCCATCAGTGAACGCAGGGATGGCTACACCTTC,CAISERRDGYTF
-,many,TRBV10-3,13,TRBJ2-7,TGTGCCATCAGTGAGTCTGCCTACTACGAGCAGTACTTC,CAISESAYYEQYF
-,-,TRBV10-1,16,TRBJ2-1,TGCGCCAGCAAGCTCACGCCAGGAAAGCCCTACAATGAGCAGTTCTTC,CASKLTPGKPYNEQFF
-,many,TRBV20-1,12,TRBJ1-2,TGCAGTGCTAGATCCCGAGAGGGCGGCTACACCTTC,CSARSREGGYTF
-,-,TRBV28,14,TRBJ1-6,TGTGCCAGCAGTAGACAGGCAAATAATTCACCCCTCCACTTT,CASSRQANNSPLHF
-,few,TRBV27,15,TRBJ2-5,TGTGCCAGCAGTTACTTTGGGGAACGCCAAGAGACCCAGTACTTC,CASSYFGERQETQYF
-,few,TRBV4-2,16,TRBJ1-1,TGTGCCAGCAGCCAAGATTTTACAGGTCTGAACACTGAAGCTTTCTTT,CASSQDFTGLNTEAFF
-,-,TRBV18,13,TRBJ2-7,TGTGCCAGCTCACCAGGGATGAGGAACGAGCAGTACTTC,CASSPGMRNEQYF
TRBD1,-,TRBV28,15,TRBJ1-5,TGTGCCAGCAGCACCGGGACAGGGGGCGTTCAGCCCCAGCATTTT,CASSTGTGGVQPQHF
-,many,TRBV27,14,TRBJ2-7,TGTGCCAGCTCTCGGGCAGGGGGGCTATACGAGCAGTACTTC,CASSRAGGLYEQYF
TRBD1,-,TRBV12-3/TRBV12-4,12,TRBJ1-1,TGTGCCAGCAGTGGGGACAGTGTTCTGGCTTTCTTT,CASSGDSVLAFF
TRBD2,many,TRBV4-2,16,TRBJ2-3,TGTGCCAGCAGCCCGGGACTAGCGGGAGGGGCAGATACGCAGTATTTT,CASSPGLAGGADTQYF
-,few,TRBV9,15,TRBJ2-7,TGTGCCAGCAGCGTAGATGCGAATAGGGCCTACGAGCAGTACTTC,CASSVDANRAYEQYF
-,many,TRBV3-1,17,TRBJ2-3,TGTGCCAGCAGCCAAGTGGGGGCAGGGAAAGGGGCAGATACGCAGTATTTT,CASSQVGAGKGADTQYF
TRBD1,many,TRBV28,14,TRBJ1-6,TGTGCCAGCAGTTCGGACAGGGAGTTTTCACCCCTCCACTTT,CASSSDREFSPLHF
-,many,TRBV2,14,TRBJ1-2,TGTGCCAGCAGTGAAGATGGCAGGGATTTTGGCTACACCTTC,CASSEDGRDFGYTF
TRBD1,many,TRBV20-1,15,TRBJ1-5,TGCAGTGCTAAGCTTCTGACAGGGGGCCTTCAGCCCCAGCATTTT,CSAKLLTGGLQPQHF
TRBD1,many,TRBV6-2/TRBV6-3,14,TRBJ1-5,TGTGCCAGCACTGAAGACAGGGGACGCCAGCCCCAGCATTTT,CASTEDRGRQPQHF
TRBD2,-,TRBV7-2,16,TRBJ2-3,TGTGCCAGCAGCACGGGACTAGCGGGAGCCATAGATACGCAGTATTTT,CASSTGLAGAIDTQYF
-,-,TRBV27,15,TRBJ1-6,TGTGCCAGCAGTTTGGTAGGGGCAGTCCGTTCACCCCTCCACTTT,CASSLVGAVRSPLHF
-,few,TRBV4-3,18,TRBJ2-2,TGCGCCAGCAGCCAAGATCTTTTGGGGACGATGAACACCGGGGAGCTGTTTTTT,CASSQDLLGTMNTGELFF
-,-,TRBV28,13,TRBJ2-5,TGTGCCAGCAGTTTAAACAAATGGGAGACCCAGTACTTC,CASSLNKWETQYF
TRBD1,few,TRBV7-9,14,TRBJ2-7,TGTGCCAGCAGGGGGGCGGACAGGGCCTACGAGCAGTACTTC,CASRGADRAYEQYF
-,many,TRBV29-1,13,TRBJ1-2,TGCAGCGTTGAGAGTGGCAGCGTGGGTGGCTACACCTTC,CSVESGSVGGYTF
-,few,TRBV7-9,12,TRBJ1-5,TGTGCGAGCGGAGATAGCAATCAGCCCCAGCATTTT,CASGDSNQPQHF
TRBD2,-,TRBV15,15,TRBJ2-3,TGTGCCACCAGGCAACTAGCGGGAGGGTCAGATACGCAGTATTTT,CATRQLAGGSDTQYF
-,-,TRBV5-8,11,TRBJ1-2,TGTGCCAGCAGCTTCCTCTATGGCTACACCTTC,CASSFLYGYTF
TRBD1,-,TRBV10-3,13,TRBJ2-7,TGTGCCATCAGGCGACAGGGGACATACGAGCAGTACTTC,CAIRRQGTYEQYF